This T cell receptor beta chain is from a study of blood T cell repertoires in COVID-19. The data were produced by immunoSEQ multiplex PCR, yet TCRdb's version contains in-frame clones alone and is incomplete. This table holds roughly 190,000 clones, roughly 76% found once. Germline V gene data show CDR1 as SNHLY and CDR2 as FYNNEI. This CDR3 spans 16 amino acids. V gave up 6 bases and J gave up 0 bases; unmatched junction bases: 8. J is TRBJ2-5 and V is TRBV2, with TRBD1 identical over 9 bases. What was sequenced was peripheral blood. This TCR derives from a woman aged 40 to 50 with COVID-19, enrolled during active disease. The CDR3 DNA reads as TGTGCCAGCAGCCGGGACAGGGCTTCTTACCAAGAGACCCAGTACTTC. Encoded protein: CASSRDRASYQETQYF.